This is a list of T cell receptor beta chains from one sample in a study of cytomegalovirus exposure and HLA in healthy donors. TCRdb's table, derived via immunoSEQ multiplex PCR, lists solely in-frame clones and lacks some. In the table there are about 150,000 clones, around two thirds of which are singletons. Sequencing was done on a sample of PBMCs. Receptor source: a woman aged 55-70 years in good health and CMV-seropositive. The CDR3 runs from the conserved cysteine through the conserved F or W. Fields, in order: V gene, clone size, D gene, J gene, CDR3 protein, CDR3 DNA. D genes are given only for firm matches. Clone size appears in some rows only: once, few, many, or a class for an expanded clone.

V gene: TRBV5-5; clone size: NA; D gene: NA; J gene: TRBJ1-1; CDR3 protein: CASSFLPGDTEAFF; CDR3 DNA: TGTGCCAGCAGCTTTCTTCCAGGGGACACTGAAGCTTTCTTT
V gene: TRBV7-3; clone size: NA; D gene: TRBD2; J gene: TRBJ2-3; CDR3 protein: CASRKRENTDTQYF; CDR3 DNA: TGTGCCAGCAGAAAGCGGGAGAACACAGATACGCAGTATTTT
V gene: TRBV5-1; clone size: NA; D gene: TRBD1; J gene: TRBJ2-2; CDR3 protein: CASSSGTGGIGELFF; CDR3 DNA: TGCGCCAGCAGCTCCGGGACAGGCGGCATCGGGGAGCTGTTTTTT
V gene: TRBV6-5; clone size: NA; D gene: NA; J gene: TRBJ2-1; CDR3 protein: CASRSTGHSHNEQFF; CDR3 DNA: TGTGCCAGCAGGTCCACAGGGCATTCCCACAATGAGCAGTTCTTC
V gene: TRBV10-3; clone size: NA; D gene: NA; J gene: TRBJ2-7; CDR3 protein: CAISESGTSYEQYF; CDR3 DNA: TGTGCCATCAGTGAGTCGGGCACATCCTACGAGCAGTACTTC
V gene: TRBV4-1; clone size: NA; D gene: TRBD1; J gene: TRBJ1-3; CDR3 protein: CASSRIGGQGQSSGNTIYF; CDR3 DNA: TGCGCCAGCAGCCGTATAGGGGGACAGGGGCAGAGCTCTGGAAACACCATATATTTT
V gene: TRBV7-2; clone size: NA; D gene: TRBD1; J gene: TRBJ2-7; CDR3 protein: CASSLASGQPTYEQYF; CDR3 DNA: TGTGCCAGCAGCTTAGCTTCGGGACAGCCAACCTACGAGCAGTACTTC
V gene: TRBV7-2; clone size: NA; D gene: NA; J gene: TRBJ2-5; CDR3 protein: CASRWRGEPKETQYF; CDR3 DNA: TGTGCCAGCAGGTGGCGGGGTGAACCGAAAGAGACCCAGTACTTC
V gene: TRBV13; clone size: few; D gene: TRBD1; J gene: TRBJ2-7; CDR3 protein: CASSLKGQGAYEQYF; CDR3 DNA: TGTGCCAGCAGCTTAAAGGGACAGGGGGCCTACGAGCAGTACTTC
V gene: TRBV27; clone size: NA; D gene: TRBD1; J gene: TRBJ1-1; CDR3 protein: CASSFRGQNTEAFF; CDR3 DNA: TGTGCCAGCAGTTTTAGGGGGCAGAACACTGAAGCTTTCTTT
V gene: TRBV5-4; clone size: NA; D gene: NA; J gene: TRBJ2-7; CDR3 protein: CASSRATSYEQYF; CDR3 DNA: TGTGCCAGCAGCAGGGCAACTAGCTACGAGCAGTACTTC
V gene: TRBV19; clone size: once; D gene: NA; J gene: TRBJ1-5; CDR3 protein: CASSIENSNQPQHF; CDR3 DNA: TGTGCCAGTAGTATCGAGAATAGCAATCAGCCCCAGCATTTT
V gene: TRBV6-1; clone size: NA; D gene: NA; J gene: TRBJ2-7; CDR3 protein: CASSENRRYEQYF; CDR3 DNA: TGTGCCAGCAGTGAAAACAGGCGCTACGAGCAGTACTTC
V gene: TRBV18; clone size: NA; D gene: NA; J gene: TRBJ1-5; CDR3 protein: CASSPPGKAGNQPQHF; CDR3 DNA: TGTGCCAGCTCACCACCAGGTAAAGCGGGCAATCAGCCCCAGCATTTT
V gene: TRBV7-2; clone size: NA; D gene: NA; J gene: TRBJ2-5; CDR3 protein: CASSLELTGEETQYF; CDR3 DNA: TGTGCCAGCAGCTTAGAGCTGACGGGTGAAGAGACCCAGTACTTC
V gene: TRBV9; clone size: NA; D gene: TRBD1; J gene: TRBJ2-7; CDR3 protein: CASSRDRGDEQYF; CDR3 DNA: TGTGCCAGCAGCAGAGACAGGGGGGACGAGCAGTACTTC
V gene: TRBV11-1; clone size: NA; D gene: TRBD2; J gene: TRBJ2-7; CDR3 protein: CASSSGLVGEQYF; CDR3 DNA: TGTGCCAGCAGCTCGGGACTAGTGGGCGAGCAGTACTTC
V gene: TRBV7-2; clone size: few; D gene: NA; J gene: TRBJ1-5; CDR3 protein: CASSLVPLYQPQHF; CDR3 DNA: TGTGCCAGCAGCTTAGTTCCGTTATATCAGCCCCAGCATTTT
V gene: TRBV23-1; clone size: NA; D gene: NA; J gene: TRBJ2-7; CDR3 protein: CASSPDNSYEQYF; CDR3 DNA: TGCGCCAGCAGCCCCGACAACTCCTACGAGCAGTACTTC
V gene: TRBV11-3; clone size: NA; D gene: TRBD1; J gene: TRBJ2-7; CDR3 protein: CASSTGGVSYEQYF; CDR3 DNA: TGTGCCAGCTCGACAGGGGGAGTCTCCTACGAGCAGTACTTC
V gene: TRBV29-1; clone size: NA; D gene: NA; J gene: TRBJ1-1; CDR3 protein: CSGGQGLNTEAFF; CDR3 DNA: TGCAGCGGGGGGCAGGGATTGAACACTGAAGCTTTCTTT
V gene: TRBV25-1; clone size: few; D gene: NA; J gene: TRBJ1-1; CDR3 protein: CASAHRAQNTEAFF; CDR3 DNA: TGTGCCAGTGCTCACAGGGCCCAGAACACTGAAGCTTTCTTT
V gene: TRBV5-1; clone size: NA; D gene: TRBD2; J gene: TRBJ2-1; CDR3 protein: CASSFRSSGEAYNEQFF; CDR3 DNA: TGCGCCAGCAGCTTCAGGTCTAGCGGGGAAGCCTACAATGAGCAGTTCTTC
V gene: TRBV5-1; clone size: NA; D gene: NA; J gene: TRBJ2-5; CDR3 protein: CASSITSSAQETQYF; CDR3 DNA: TGCGCCAGCAGCATCACCTCTAGCGCCCAAGAGACCCAGTACTTC
V gene: TRBV10-1; clone size: NA; D gene: NA; J gene: TRBJ2-7; CDR3 protein: CASSESGLPGEQYF; CDR3 DNA: TGCGCCAGCAGTGAGTCGGGACTCCCGGGCGAGCAGTACTTC
V gene: TRBV30; clone size: NA; D gene: TRBD1; J gene: TRBJ1-4; CDR3 protein: CAWIGTGGTPWGKLFF; CDR3 DNA: TGTGCCTGGATAGGGACAGGGGGCACCCCCTGGGGAAAACTGTTTTTT
V gene: TRBV7-9; clone size: few; D gene: NA; J gene: TRBJ1-1; CDR3 protein: CASSFGWAEGAFF; CDR3 DNA: TGTGCCAGCAGCTTTGGTTGGGCTGAGGGAGCTTTCTTT
V gene: TRBV5-1; clone size: few; D gene: NA; J gene: TRBJ1-3; CDR3 protein: CASSLVKYDIPGNTIYF; CDR3 DNA: TGCGCCAGCAGCTTGGTAAAATACGACATCCCTGGAAACACCATATATTTT
V gene: TRBV5-4; clone size: few; D gene: TRBD1; J gene: TRBJ1-2; CDR3 protein: CASNTGGSNQDGYTF; CDR3 DNA: TGTGCCAGCAATACAGGGGGCTCTAATCAGGATGGCTACACCTTC
V gene: TRBV28; clone size: NA; D gene: TRBD1; J gene: TRBJ2-7; CDR3 protein: CASSSRDRVSYEQYF; CDR3 DNA: TGTGCCAGCAGTAGCCGGGACAGGGTTTCCTACGAGCAGTACTTC
V gene: TRBV28; clone size: NA; D gene: NA; J gene: TRBJ1-2; CDR3 protein: CASGQPSGWGYGYTF; CDR3 DNA: TGTGCCAGCGGACAGCCTTCGGGTTGGGGTTATGGCTACACCTTC
V gene: TRBV19; clone size: NA; D gene: TRBD1; J gene: TRBJ1-1; CDR3 protein: CASSIVGQGQRGAFF; CDR3 DNA: TGTGCCAGTAGTATAGTCGGACAGGGTCAGAGGGGAGCTTTCTTT
V gene: TRBV9; clone size: NA; D gene: NA; J gene: TRBJ2-3; CDR3 protein: CASSVASGVGDTQYF; CDR3 DNA: TGTGCCAGCAGCGTAGCCTCGGGAGTGGGTGATACGCAGTATTTT
V gene: TRBV21-1; clone size: NA; D gene: NA; J gene: TRBJ2-3; CDR3 protein: CASSWEQRGADTQYF; CDR3 DNA: TGTGCCAGCAGTTGGGAGCAGCGCGGCGCAGATACGCAGTATTTT
V gene: TRBV28; clone size: NA; D gene: TRBD1; J gene: TRBJ1-1; CDR3 protein: CASSRTGGGLNTEAFF; CDR3 DNA: TGTGCCAGCAGTCGGACAGGGGGCGGATTGAACACTGAAGCTTTCTTT
V gene: TRBV6-1; clone size: NA; D gene: TRBD2; J gene: TRBJ2-3; CDR3 protein: CASSPTGLAADTQYF; CDR3 DNA: TGTGCCAGCAGTCCCACGGGACTAGCCGCAGATACGCAGTATTTT
V gene: TRBV6-5; clone size: few; D gene: TRBD1; J gene: TRBJ1-1; CDR3 protein: CASSYSSGGSAFF; CDR3 DNA: TGTGCCAGCAGTTACTCATCAGGGGGCTCAGCTTTCTTT
V gene: TRBV10-1; clone size: NA; D gene: TRBD1; J gene: TRBJ1-1; CDR3 protein: CASREGQGETEAFF; CDR3 DNA: TGCGCCAGCAGGGAGGGACAGGGTGAAACTGAAGCTTTCTTT
V gene: TRBV5-1; clone size: NA; D gene: NA; J gene: TRBJ1-3; CDR3 protein: CASSLSLNSGNTIYF; CDR3 DNA: TGCGCCAGCAGCTTGTCCCTTAACTCTGGAAACACCATATATTTT
V gene: TRBV28; clone size: NA; D gene: NA; J gene: TRBJ1-2; CDR3 protein: CASSRANYGYTF; CDR3 DNA: TGTGCCAGCAGTCGAGCTAACTATGGCTACACCTTC
V gene: TRBV4-1; clone size: few; D gene: NA; J gene: TRBJ2-1; CDR3 protein: CASSLELRSYNEQFF; CDR3 DNA: TGCGCCAGCAGCCTTGAGCTGCGTTCCTACAATGAGCAGTTCTTC
V gene: TRBV19; clone size: NA; D gene: NA; J gene: TRBJ1-2; CDR3 protein: CASSFQGGGYTF; CDR3 DNA: TGTGCCAGTAGTTTCCAGGGTGGCGGCTACACCTTC
V gene: TRBV27; clone size: few; D gene: NA; J gene: TRBJ2-1; CDR3 protein: CASAWRNEQFF; CDR3 DNA: TGTGCCAGCGCATGGAGGAATGAGCAGTTCTTC
V gene: TRBV7-2; clone size: few; D gene: TRBD2; J gene: TRBJ2-3; CDR3 protein: CASSSGLAGGPADTQYF; CDR3 DNA: TGTGCCAGCAGCTCGGGACTAGCGGGAGGGCCGGCAGATACGCAGTATTTT
V gene: TRBV19; clone size: few; D gene: TRBD1; J gene: TRBJ1-4; CDR3 protein: CASSIAAGGTNEKLFF; CDR3 DNA: TGTGCCAGTAGTATAGCCGCAGGGGGGACTAATGAAAAACTGTTTTTT
V gene: TRBV6-1; clone size: NA; D gene: TRBD1; J gene: TRBJ1-1; CDR3 protein: CASAGTGRTEAFF; CDR3 DNA: TGTGCCAGCGCCGGGACAGGGAGGACTGAAGCTTTCTTT
V gene: TRBV2; clone size: NA; D gene: NA; J gene: TRBJ1-3; CDR3 protein: CASSEALSSSTIYF; CDR3 DNA: TGTGCCAGCAGTGAAGCGCTTAGCAGTTCCACCATATATTTT
V gene: TRBV6-5; clone size: NA; D gene: TRBD1; J gene: TRBJ1-5; CDR3 protein: CASSRGQGPGQPQHF; CDR3 DNA: TGTGCCAGCAGCCGTGGACAGGGGCCGGGTCAGCCCCAGCATTTT
V gene: TRBV7-2; clone size: NA; D gene: TRBD2; J gene: TRBJ2-7; CDR3 protein: CASTLAGGRAQYF; CDR3 DNA: TGTGCCAGCACTTTAGCGGGGGGGCGAGCGCAGTACTTC
V gene: TRBV7-2; clone size: few; D gene: TRBD1; J gene: TRBJ2-1; CDR3 protein: CASSPNIDRAPYNEQFF; CDR3 DNA: TGTGCCAGCAGCCCCAACATAGACAGGGCCCCCTACAATGAGCAGTTCTTC
V gene: TRBV5-4; clone size: few; D gene: TRBD1; J gene: TRBJ2-5; CDR3 protein: CASSSDRVRSVETQYF; CDR3 DNA: TGTGCCAGCAGCTCGGACAGGGTTCGGTCGGTAGAGACCCAGTACTTC
V gene: TRBV5-1; clone size: NA; D gene: TRBD1; J gene: TRBJ1-2; CDR3 protein: CASSLTGDYGYTF; CDR3 DNA: TGCGCCAGCAGCTTGACAGGGGACTATGGCTACACCTTC
V gene: TRBV5-4; clone size: NA; D gene: NA; J gene: TRBJ1-1; CDR3 protein: CASSLELVSGNTEAFF; CDR3 DNA: TGTGCCAGCAGCTTGGAGCTAGTCTCTGGGAACACTGAAGCTTTCTTT
V gene: TRBV29-1; clone size: NA; D gene: NA; J gene: TRBJ1-2; CDR3 protein: CSVPLTGQRYGYTF; CDR3 DNA: TGCAGCGTCCCGTTAACAGGGCAGAGGTATGGCTACACCTTC
V gene: TRBV30; clone size: few; D gene: TRBD1; J gene: TRBJ1-1; CDR3 protein: CAWRGRGRRETEAFF; CDR3 DNA: TGTGCCTGGAGGGGCAGGGGGCGCCGGGAAACTGAAGCTTTCTTT
V gene: TRBV18; clone size: once; D gene: TRBD1; J gene: TRBJ1-5; CDR3 protein: CASSPAQGVSNQPQHF; CDR3 DNA: TGTGCCAGCTCACCGGCGCAGGGGGTGAGCAATCAGCCCCAGCATTTT
V gene: TRBV29-1; clone size: NA; D gene: TRBD1; J gene: TRBJ2-7; CDR3 protein: CSAGGYYEQYF; CDR3 DNA: TGCAGCGCAGGGGGCTACTACGAGCAGTACTTC
V gene: TRBV6-1; clone size: few; D gene: TRBD2; J gene: TRBJ2-3; CDR3 protein: CASSGEGSSSTDTQYF; CDR3 DNA: TGTGCCAGCAGTGGGGAGGGGAGCTCTAGCACAGATACGCAGTATTTT
V gene: TRBV19; clone size: NA; D gene: TRBD1; J gene: TRBJ1-1; CDR3 protein: CASRLGTGPTEAFF; CDR3 DNA: TGTGCCAGCCGCCTTGGGACAGGGCCTACTGAAGCTTTCTTT